These 25 T cell receptor beta chains were sequenced from one sample in a study of cytomegalovirus exposure and HLA in healthy donors. With 60 Vbeta and 13 Jbeta primers, the PCR was carried out. Some clones are missing from TCRdb's copy, which holds only in-frame ones; the method was immunoSEQ multiplex PCR. The sample consists of 150,000 to 200,000 clones, more than 75% of them appearing once. Sequenced material: PBMCs. The receptors come from a girl less than two years old in good health and CMV-seronegative.

The chain carries TRBV7-7 and TRBJ2-3, with TRBD2 identical over 9 bases. The V gene end was trimmed by 3 bases and the J gene end by 5 bases; junction bases not matched to a gene: 24. CDR3 length equals 21 residues. Germline V gene lookup returns CDR1 SSHAT and CDR2 FNYEAQ (reference sequence). CDR3: CASSFGGVMFNAGGPLDTQYF. CDR3 DNA sequence: TGTGCCAGCAGCTTTGGGGGCGTAATGTTTAACGCGGGAGGGCCCTTAGATACGCAGTATTTT.

CDR3 DNA sequence: TGTGCCAGCAACGGACAGGGAATCAACTATGGCTACACCTTC. Its translation is CASNGQGINYGYTF. V is TRBV7-9 and J is TRBJ1-2, with 8 positions matching TRBD1. The CDR3 extends over 14 amino acids. The ends lost 7 bases at V and 2 bases at J; junction bases unmatched: 6. The germline CDR1 and CDR2 sequences are SEHNR and FQNEAQ (reference sequence).

The chain couples TRBV30 to TRBJ2-3, with 13 bases identical to TRBD2. Germline assignment: CDR1 GTSNPN and CDR2 SVGIG (reference sequence). V lost 2 bases, J lost 9 bases, and 17 bases stayed unmatched. The CDR3 runs 18 residues. The CDR3 here is CAWSPPTSGGAIGWTQYF. As DNA, the CDR3 is TGTGCCTGGAGTCCCCCAACTAGCGGGGGGGCCATTGGCTGGACGCAGTATTTT. Combining the CDR3 with reference TRBV30 and TRBJ2-3 gives the whole variable domain SQTIHQWPATLVQPVGSPLSLECTVEGTSNPNLYWYRQAAGRGLQLLFYSVGIGQISSEVPQNLSASRPQDRQFILSSKKLLLSDSGFYLCAWSPPTSGGAIGWTQYFGPGTRLTVL.

The chain employs TRBV7-3 and TRBJ2-7; TRBD1 matches 10 bases. Germline V gives CDR1 SGHTA, CDR2 FQGTGA. V lost 4 bases and J lost 9; bases outside the gene matches: 3. The CDR3 contains 12 residues. The CDR3 loop is CASSSGQGRQYF. The CDR3 nucleotides read TGTGCCAGCAGCTCGGGACAGGGGAGGCAGTACTTC.

Here the CDR3 reads CASSLLSGGEYGYTF. Written as DNA, the CDR3 is TGTGCCAGCAGTTTATTATCAGGGGGCGAGTATGGCTACACCTTC. V gene TRBV27 combines with J gene TRBJ1-2, with 8 bases identical to TRBD1. This CDR3 contains 15 residues. Losses at the gene ends were 1 base for V and 5 bases for J; bases not matched to a gene: 6. Germline V gives CDR1 MNHEY, CDR2 SMNVEV (reference sequence).

The chain combines TRBV11-3 with TRBJ2-2; D perhaps matches TRBD1 (6 bases). Germline V gives CDR1 SGHNT, CDR2 YENEEA. V lost 5 bases to trimming and J lost 6 bases, with 10 bases between them. The CDR3 has 13 amino acids. The chain's CDR3 is CASSQQGSGELFF. The CDR3 coding sequence is TGTGCCAGCAGCCAACAGGGTTCCGGGGAGCTGTTTTTT.

In its sample, this clone was seen a few times. The chain couples TRBV11-2 to TRBJ2-7, with 7 nucleotides matching TRBD1. The CDR3 sequence is 12 residues long. J lost 6 bases, V lost 5 bases, and 4 bases had no gene match. The V gene's germline CDR1 is SGHAT and CDR2 FQNNGV. DNA of the CDR3: TGTGCCAGCAGCCAACACAGGGGCGAGCAGTACTTC. Protein: CASSQHRGEQYF.

The genes are TRBV6-5 and TRBJ1-1; possibly TRBD1 for D (6 bases). This CDR3 spans 16 amino acids. Germline CDR1 MNHEY, CDR2 SVGAGI. Trimming removed 0 bases from V and 3 bases from J, with 14 bases in between. The CDR3, as DNA: TGTGCCAGCAGTTACTCGTGGGGGCAGTTCGACACTGAAGCTTTCTTT. Translated, it gives CASSYSWGQFDTEAFF.

The chain carries TRBV11-2 and TRBJ2-7, with 7 bases fitting TRBD2. CDR1 SGHAT and CDR2 FQNNGV come from the germline V gene. This CDR3 is 14 amino acids long. The ends lost 0 bases at V and 2 bases at J; junction bases unmatched: 1. CDR3 residues: CASSLDRGAYEQYF. The CDR3 DNA is TGTGCCAGCAGCTTAGATCGGGGGGCCTACGAGCAGTACTTC.

The chain has TRBV14 and TRBJ1-1, with D unclear. The V and J ends lost 2 bases and 5 bases respectively, with 12 bases between them. Germline assignment: CDR1 SGHDN and CDR2 FVKESK. This CDR3 has 14 residues. In DNA, the CDR3 is TGTGCCAGCAGCCAAATTAGGACGGGGACTGAAGCTTTCTTT. This sequence encodes CASSQIRTGTEAFF.

This sequence joins TRBV13 and TRBJ2-7; no reliable D call. Germline loops: CDR1 PRHDT, CDR2 FYEKMQ (reference sequence). The ends were cut back, 2 bases at V and 0 bases at J, with 14 bases in the middle. The CDR3 spans 16 residues. The CDR3 coding sequence is TGTGCCAGCAGCTTATTTGGTAAAGGAGTCTCCTACGAGCAGTACTTC. Translation gives CASSLFGKGVSYEQYF.

The V and J genes are TRBV7-2 and TRBJ2-1; TRBD2 agrees at 10 bases. The J segment lost 8 bases and the V segment lost 1 base, leaving 5 bases of the junction unmatched. The CDR3 is 15 amino acids. CDR1 is SGHTA, CDR2 FQGNSA, per germline. CDR3 sequence (DNA): TGTGCCAGCAGCTTAGTGAGCGGGGGGGCCTATGAGCAGTTCTTC. This codes for CASSLVSGGAYEQFF.

The chain links TRBV18 to TRBJ2-5; D perhaps matches TRBD2 (5 bases). The CDR3 length is 14 residues. The germline V gene has CDR1 KGHSH and CDR2 LQKENI. The V end lost 1 base, the J end lost 2 bases, and 8 bases lay between the germline ends. The CDR3 is CASSPRTGQETQYF. As DNA, the CDR3 is TGTGCCAGCTCACCACGCACGGGACAAGAGACCCAGTACTTC.

Only a few counts were recorded for this clone. Written as DNA, the CDR3 is TGCAGTGCTATGAGGACTGAAGCTTTCTTT. Translating it yields CSAMRTEAFF. The V gene is TRBV20-1, the J gene TRBJ1-1; D gene ambiguous. V gave up 4 bases and J gave up 5 bases, with 5 bases separating them. CDR3 length equals 10 residues. Looked up from germline, CDR1 is DFQATT and CDR2 is SNEGSKA (reference sequence).

This chain uses TRBV7-2 with TRBJ2-2, with 13 bases that match TRBD2. Germline V gene data show CDR1 as SGHTA and CDR2 as FQGNSA. CDR3 length: 19 residues. The V segment lost 2 bases and the J segment 5 bases; nucleotides outside the gene matches: 11. CDR3 sequence (DNA): TGTGCCAGCAGCTTACTGGGACTAGCGGGGATCAGGCGGACCGGGGAGCTGTTTTTT. It translates to CASSLLGLAGIRRTGELFF.

The genes are TRBV7-9 and TRBJ2-1; D is uncertain. The CDR3 covers 15 residues. V was pared by 1 base and J by 0 bases, with 7 bases between. CDR1 and CDR2 (germline): SEHNR, FQNEAQ (reference sequence). The CDR3 protein is CASSLVVASYNEQFF. For the CDR3, the DNA is TGTGCCAGCAGCTTAGTGGTAGCCTCCTACAATGAGCAGTTCTTC.

CDR3 residues: CASSEYSITDTQYF. Written as DNA, the CDR3 is TGTGCCAGCAGTGAATATAGCATCACAGATACGCAGTATTTT. V is TRBV25-1 and J is TRBJ2-3; D remains unclear. The CDR3 spans 14 residues. Germline CDR1 is MGHDK and CDR2 is SYGVNS. Between the trimmed V and J ends, which lost 0 bases and 2 bases, there was a span of 6 bases.

The V call is TRBV2, the J call TRBJ2-7, with D maybe TRBD2 (7 bases). CDR3 length: 15 amino acids. Germline CDR1 SNHLY, CDR2 FYNNEI. V lost 3 bases and J 4 bases, leaving 16 bases between the germline ends. CDR3 bases: TGTGCCAGCAGTGATGGGGGGGGCCTCCGGTACGAGCAGTACTTC. This translates into CASSDGGGLRYEQYF.

This clone occurred once. The J gene is TRBJ1-2, the V gene TRBV30, with 7 bases aligning to TRBD1. Germline trimming cut 5 bases from V and 7 bases from J; bases unmatched to any gene: 10. In germline, CDR1 is GTSNPN, CDR2 SVGIG (reference sequence). CDR3 size: 13 residues. CDR3 loop: CAWSPGGKRGYTF. The CDR3 coding sequence is TGTGCCTGGTCTCCAGGGGGTAAACGTGGCTACACCTTC.

The chain carries TRBV5-1 and TRBJ1-2; 7 bases agree with TRBD1. V lost 4 bases, J lost 4 bases, and 7 bases stayed unmatched. The germline CDR1 and CDR2 sequences are SGHRS and YFSETQ. This CDR3 comprises 14 residues. The CDR3 loop reads CASSTGQEIYGYTF. CDR3 coding DNA: TGCGCCAGCAGCACCGGACAGGAAATCTATGGCTACACCTTC.

The V gene is TRBV4-1, the J gene TRBJ2-7; 9 positions agree with TRBD2. Losses at the gene ends were 1 base for V and 4 bases for J; bases not matched to a gene: 5. The V gene's germline CDR1 is MGHRA and CDR2 YSYEKL. The CDR3 is made up of 15 amino acids. The DNA of the CDR3 is TGCGCCAGCAGCCAAGTTTCTAGCGGGAAATACGAGCAGTACTTC. Translating gives CASSQVSSGKYEQYF.

V and J are TRBV2 and TRBJ2-7; D might be TRBD2 (6 bases). Germline loops: CDR1 SNHLY, CDR2 FYNNEI. The CDR3 length is 12 residues. Deletions cut 4 bases from V and 12 bases from J, with 16 bases between. The CDR3 loop is CASSGPGVEGYF. The CDR3 region has the DNA TGTGCCAGCAGTGGCCCTGGGGTGGAGGGGTACTTC.

The chain combines TRBV6-5 with TRBJ1-1; no reliable D call. The V end lost 8 bases, the J end lost 1 base, and 17 bases lay between the germline ends. The CDR3 is 15 residues long. Looked up from germline, CDR1 is MNHEY and CDR2 is SVGAGI. In DNA, the CDR3 is TGTGCCAGCGGGAGGGATGGGCCCGGGAACACTGAAGCTTTCTTT. It translates to CASGRDGPGNTEAFF.

J is TRBJ2-3 and V is TRBV29-1; D is uncertain. This CDR3 contains 15 residues. The germline V and J ends were trimmed by 0 bases and 4 bases, with 14 bases remaining between them. CDR1 and CDR2 (germline): SQVTM, ANQGSEA. The CDR3: CSVEEGPESADTQYF. The CDR3 nucleotides read TGCAGCGTTGAAGAGGGCCCTGAGTCCGCAGATACGCAGTATTTT.

This clone came up once. A junction end diverges from the germline sequence, so it may reflect a read error. The V and J genes are TRBV5-1 and TRBJ2-3, with 7 bases fitting TRBD1. Germline CDR1 is SGHRS and CDR2 is YFSETQ. The CDR3 spans 15 residues. CDR3 in DNA: TGCGCCAGCCGCTTCGAGGGGGCAGAGACAGATACGCAGTATTTT. Translation: CASRFEGAETDTQYF.